One and the same sample provided the 21 T cell receptor beta chains below, sequenced in a study of T cells in Graves' hyperthyroidism and ophthalmopathy. Researchers amplified the TCR beta CDR3 regions from RNA transcripts. First-round RT-PCR with HTBI primers amplified the TCR CDR3 region. TCRdb reprocessed the multiplex PCR reads with MiXCR, giving one entry per CDR3 protein. The sample consists of roughly 740,000 distinct CDR3 sequences, roughly 15% of them appearing once. Material: blood. These receptors all stem from a man aged 18 to 35 with Graves' hyperthyroidism.

This clonotype was counted a few times. The gene calls are TRBV28 and TRBJ2-7; D is uncertain. CDR1 MDHEN and CDR2 SYDVKM come from the germline V gene. The V gene lost 5 bases and the J gene lost 6 bases, with 17 bases spanning the gap. The CDR3 totals 14 residues. CDR3 loop: CASSVQPRVSEQYF. CDR3 coding DNA: TGTGCCAGCAGTGTTCAACCCCGGGTAAGCGAGCAGTACTTC. The entire variable domain, with the rest obtained from reference TRBV28 and TRBJ2-7, is as follows: DVKVTQSSRYLVKRTGEKVFLECVQDMDHENMFWYRQDPGLGLRLIYFSYDVKMKEKGDIPEGYSVSREKKERFSLILESASTNQTSMYLCASSVQPRVSEQYFGPGTRLTVT.

This clonotype was seen a few times. The CDR3 here is CASSAVGEGNQPQHF. As DNA, the CDR3 is TGTGCCAGCAGTGCAGTAGGGGAAGGGAATCAGCCCCAGCATTTT. The chain has TRBV28 and TRBJ1-5; perhaps TRBD1 as D (5 bases). CDR3 length: 15 residues. The germline CDR1 and CDR2 sequences are MDHEN and SYDVKM. V was trimmed by 5 bases and J by 4 bases, leaving 15 bases between them. Filled out from reference TRBV28 and TRBJ1-5, the complete variable domain reads DVKVTQSSRYLVKRTGEKVFLECVQDMDHENMFWYRQDPGLGLRLIYFSYDVKMKEKGDIPEGYSVSREKKERFSLILESASTNQTSMYLCASSAVGEGNQPQHFGDGTRLSIL.

This clonotype was found many times. The rearrangement links TRBV11-2 to TRBJ1-1, with 9 bases identical to TRBD1. The germline V gene has CDR1 SGHAT and CDR2 FQNNGV. The CDR3 length is 13 residues. The ends lost 3 bases at V and 4 bases at J; junction bases unmatched: 0. The DNA for the CDR3 is TGTGCCAGCAGCTTGGACAGGGGCACTGAAGCTTTCTTT. Its translation: CASSLDRGTEAFF. The full variable domain, in which reference TRBV11-2 and TRBJ1-1 provide the parts outside the CDR3, is EAGVAQSPRYKIIEKRQSVAFWCNPISGHATLYWYQQILGQGPKLLIQFQNNGVVDDSQLPKDRFSAERLKGVDSTLKIQPAKLEDSAVYLCASSLDRGTEAFFGQGTRLTVV.

This clonotype appeared many times. J is TRBJ1-1 and V is TRBV18; no clear D. The CDR3 consists of 13 residues. Trimming removed 4 bases from V and 3 bases from J, with 9 bases in between. The germline V gene has CDR1 KGHSH and CDR2 LQKENI. CDR3 loop: CASSLTWDTEAFF. CDR3 sequence (DNA): TGTGCCAGCTCACTTACCTGGGACACTGAAGCTTTCTTT.

This chain joins TRBV4-1 and TRBJ2-2, with D perhaps being TRBD1 or TRBD2 (5 bases each). Trimming took 1 base from V and 5 from J, leaving 14 bases between them. Germline V gene data show CDR1 as MGHRA and CDR2 as YSYEKL. CDR3 size: 16 residues. The CDR3 sequence: CASSQVGASGTGELFF. The DNA of the CDR3 is TGCGCCAGCAGCCAAGTCGGGGCTAGTGGGACCGGGGAGCTGTTTTTT.

This sequence joins TRBV6-1 and TRBJ2-3, with D uncertain. Germline assignment: CDR1 MNHNS and CDR2 SASEGT. The CDR3 has 12 amino acids. Trimming shortened V by 6 bases and J by 5 bases, and 9 bases separated the two germline ends. The CDR3 region is CASRTWGDTQYF. The DNA of the CDR3 is TGTGCCAGCAGGACGTGGGGAGATACGCAGTATTTT.

This clonotype has just a few counts. Just one base apart from a much larger clone, this may be a read error. J is TRBJ2-7 and V is TRBV7-9; 9 bases align to TRBD1. The CDR3 is 14 amino acids. J lost 2 bases, V lost 5 bases, and 4 bases had no gene match. Germline-derived CDR1 and CDR2 are SEHNR and FQNEAQ (reference sequence). CDR3 in amino acids: CASSQRTGAYEQYF. The DNA of the CDR3 is TGTGCCAGCAGCCAAAGGACAGGGGCCTACGAGCAGTACTTC.

This clonotype was counted a single time. A clone one base away is much larger, so this may be a read error. V and J are TRBV30 and TRBJ2-1, with 11 nucleotides matching TRBD2. This CDR3 contains 16 residues. Germline trimming cut 4 bases from V and 8 bases from J; bases unmatched to any gene: 13. The germline V gene has CDR1 GTSNPN and CDR2 SVGIG (reference sequence). DNA of the CDR3: TGTGCCTGGAATCCCGGAGGGCTAGCGGGAGGCGATGAGCAGTTCTTC. This codes for CAWNPGGLAGGDEQFF.

The chain couples TRBV20-1 to TRBJ1-5, with D possibly TRBD1 on 5 matching bases. CDR3 length equals 12 residues. In germline, CDR1 is DFQATT, CDR2 SNEGSKA (reference sequence). V dropped 3 bases and J dropped 5 bases, with 8 bases sitting between them. The DNA for the CDR3 is TGCAGTGCTAGCAGGGAGGATCAGCCCCAGCATTTT. This sequence encodes CSASREDQPQHF.

This clonotype was counted a few times. The chain couples TRBV30 to TRBJ2-1, with D possibly TRBD2 on 6 matching bases. The CDR3 is 15 amino acids. Trimming left V 2 bases short and J 5 bases short, with 16 bases between. CDR1 and CDR2 (germline): GTSNPN, SVGIG (reference sequence). The CDR3 region has the DNA TGTGCCTGGAGTCGCTTCGGAGGGTCCCACAATGAGCAGTTCTTC. Encoded protein: CAWSRFGGSHNEQFF.

The chain links TRBV5-6 to TRBJ2-6, with D perhaps TRBD1 (6 bases). V was cut by 4 bases and J by 4 bases, with 12 bases left in between. CDR3 length: 15 amino acids. Germline CDR1 reads SGHDT; CDR2 reads YYEEEE. CDR3 DNA sequence: TGTGCCAGCAGCCCCGGACAGCCAGGGGCCAACGTCCTGACTTTC. Encoded protein: CASSPGQPGANVLTF.

The V gene is TRBV19, the J gene TRBJ1-1, with 7 positions matching TRBD1. The V segment lost 7 bases and the J segment 4 bases; nucleotides outside the gene matches: 9. Per the germline V gene, CDR1 is LNHDA and CDR2 is SQIVND (reference sequence). The CDR3 is 14 residues long. The CDR3 loop reads CASTPTGTITEAFF. The CDR3 DNA sequence: TGTGCCAGTACCCCGACAGGGACAATCACTGAAGCTTTCTTT.

This chain connects TRBV9 to TRBJ1-3; D perhaps matches TRBD1 (5 bases). Per germline, CDR1 SGDLS and CDR2 YYNGEE. The CDR3 spans 13 residues. Trimming removed 4 bases at V and 8 bases at J, with 13 bases between. CDR3 sequence reads: CASSLPGEDTIYF. CDR3 coding DNA: TGTGCCAGCAGCTTACCGGGGGAGGACACCATATATTTT.

This clonotype was seen many times. CDR3 in DNA: TGTGCCAGCAGTCTCCTTGGTAGAGGCTACACCTTC. This sequence encodes CASSLLGRGYTF. The V gene is TRBV2, the J gene TRBJ1-2; D unresolved. Trimming pared 5 bases from V and 8 bases from J, leaving 12 bases between. The CDR3 spans 12 residues. From germline, CDR1 is SNHLY and CDR2 FYNNEI.

On this clonotype: A much larger clone differs by one base, so this may be a read error. This chain uses TRBV7-8 with TRBJ1-3; D is uncertain. Germline V CDR1 and CDR2: SGHVS, FQNEAQ. CDR3 length: 14 residues. CDR3 amino acids: CASGLAGSGNTIYF. CDR3 in DNA: TGTGCCAGCGGCTTAGCTGGGTCCGGAAACACCATATATTTT.

This clonotype was detected many times. The J gene is TRBJ2-7, the V gene TRBV3-1; 8 nucleotides align to TRBD2. Trimming cost V 2 bases and J 6 bases; bases outside gene matches: 6. The germline V gene encodes CDR1 LGHDT and CDR2 YNNKEL (reference sequence). This CDR3 is 14 amino acids long. The CDR3 DNA is TGTGCCAGCAGCCAACAAGGTGCGGGGGGCGAGCAGTACTTC. Residues: CASSQQGAGGEQYF.

Notes on this clonotype: A much bigger clone sits one base away, suggesting this may be a read error. The chain links TRBV27 to TRBJ2-7; D not resolved. The CDR3 spans 15 residues. Germline loops: CDR1 MNHEY, CDR2 SMNVEV (reference sequence). Trimming left V 8 bases short and J 0 bases short, with 17 bases between. The CDR3 loop reads CASGSGPRSSYEQYF. CDR3 nucleotides: TGTGCCAGCGGTTCCGGTCCACGTAGCTCCTACGAGCAGTACTTC.

There are a few counts of this clonotype. The junction and the germline gene differ at one end; a read error may be behind it. This chain links TRBV15 with TRBJ1-5; D unresolved. Germline CDR1 is LNHNV and CDR2 is YYDKDF (reference sequence). CDR3 size: 16 residues. DNA for the CDR3: TGTGCCACCAGCAGAGGGGCCACAGTTAGCAACCAGCCCCAGCATTTT. Encoded protein: CATSRGATVSNQPQHF. The variable domain in full, completed from reference TRBV15 and TRBJ1-5, reads DAMVIQNPRYQVTQFGKPVTLSCSQTLNHNVMYWYQQKSSQAPKLLFHYYDKDFNNEADTPDNFQSRRPNTSFCFLDIRSPGLGDTAMYLCATSRGATVSNQPQHFGDGTRLSIL.

The sample holds one count of this clonotype. The chain has TRBV9 and TRBJ2-1; TRBD2 might be the D (6 bases). The CDR3 consists of 14 residues. Trimming cost V 3 bases and J 6 bases, with 13 bases left between them. The germline V gene encodes CDR1 SGDLS and CDR2 YYNGEE. CDR3 amino acids: CASSDPRGPNEQFF. CDR3 DNA: TGTGCCAGCAGCGACCCGCGGGGACCCAATGAGCAGTTCTTC.

This clonotype was detected many times. The chain is built from TRBV20-1 and TRBJ2-1, with TRBD2 identical over 9 bases. V was clipped by 0 bases and J by 4 bases; unmatched bases: 7. Germline V gene lookup returns CDR1 DFQATT and CDR2 SNEGSKA (reference sequence). This CDR3 region has 16 residues. CDR3 amino acids: CSARDQASGAYNEQFF. The CDR3 nucleotides are TGCAGTGCTAGAGATCAGGCTAGCGGGGCTTACAATGAGCAGTTCTTC.

This clonotype was found a few times. The chain couples TRBV5-1 to TRBJ2-5; 13 positions agree with TRBD2. CDR1 SGHRS and CDR2 YFSETQ come from the germline V gene. V was pared by 4 bases and J by 14 bases, with 8 bases of the junction left unmatched. There are 13 residues in the CDR3. As DNA, the CDR3 is TGCGCCAGCAGCGCTCCGGGACTAGCGGGACTCTACTTC. It encodes CASSAPGLAGLYF.